The sample holds a few counts of the clone carrying this T cell receptor (beta chain). The antigen is unknown. Sequencing was performed with immunoSEQ multiplex PCR; in TCRdb, only in-frame clones are kept and a portion is missing. The sample carries tens of thousands of clones, over 70% recorded once. Single viable CD3+CD4+CD8-CD45RO+ cells were sorted as the memory CD4+ T cells. Donors' CMV status reflects serum IgG against pp150, pp28, p38, p52. These data are taken from a study of memory CD4+ T cells and cytomegalovirus serostatus. Across the whole study: Healthy Belgian adult donors included about nine CMV-positive and around 25 CMV-negative people.

Study-level results: The CMV-associated TCR signature appears largely within the CD4+ memory repertoire. About two fifths of the roughly 150 known CMV-associated TCRbeta sequences appeared in CD4+ memory.

The CDR3 consists of 13 residues. With 7 bases removed from V and 3 bases from J, the gap between germline ends came to 9 bases. CDR1 and CDR2 (germline): MNHEY, SVGAGI. This TCR was recovered from an adult in good health and CMV-seropositive. The chain joins TRBV6-5 to TRBJ2-2, with TRBD2 as a possible D gene (5 bases). Sequencing was performed on memory CD4+ T cells from blood. The CDR3 region is CASTNGDTGELFF. The CDR3 bases are TGTGCCAGCACCAACGGGGACACCGGGGAGCTGTTTTTT.